This T cell receptor beta chain was found in a study of identical twins. In its sample, this clonotype was seen a few times. Its cognate antigen is unknown. MiXCR, run by TCRdb on the 5' RACE reads, gives a single entry per CDR3 protein. The repertoire holds roughly 1,500,000 distinct CDR3 sequences, with 25% to 35% as singletons. Findings of the study overall: Cross-sectional statistical analysis, not tracking of the same donors, underpinned the conclusions. Out-of-frame alpha sequences shared by twins showed excess low generation probability. Abundant cord blood beta clonotypes carried fewer insertions; memory repertoires showed none.

The clonotype originates from a newborn girl in good health. The sequenced sample was cord blood.

The CDR3 nucleotides are TGCGCCAGCAGGGCTGGGGCTACCTCCTACGAGCAGTACTTC. It codes for CASRAGATSYEQYF. The gene calls are TRBV5-1 and TRBJ2-7, with D tentatively TRBD1 (5 bases). With 5 bases removed from V and 0 bases from J, the gap between germline ends came to 12 bases. Germline CDR1 SGHRS, CDR2 YFSETQ. There are 14 residues in the CDR3. Combining the CDR3 with reference TRBV5-1 and TRBJ2-7 gives the whole variable domain KAGVTQTPRYLIKTRGQQVTLSCSPISGHRSVSWYQQTPGQGLQFLFEYFSETQRNKGNFPGRFSGRQFSNSRSEMNVSTLELGDSALYLCASRAGATSYEQYFGPGTRLTVT.